The next 31 T cell receptor beta chains were all read from a single sample in a study. A single record per CDR3 protein comes from TCRdb applying MiXCR to the 5' RACE reads. The table has roughly 44,000 distinct CDR3 sequences, 29% seen once. Sequenced input: memory CD4+ T cells sorted from a lymph node. Indicated subset: memory CD4+ T cells, CD4+CD45RO+CD25-. The receptors were sampled from a female donor with breast cancer.

This chain connects TRBV7-3 to TRBJ1-1; D ambiguous. From germline, CDR1 is SGHTA and CDR2 FQGTGA. Trimming stripped 6 bases from V and 6 bases from J, with 11 bases between. CDR3 length: 12 amino acids. This CDR3 reads CASSFAGSEAFF. The CDR3 nucleotides read TGTGCCAGCAGTTTCGCCGGATCTGAAGCTTTCTTT.

This clonotype has a handful of counts. The chain recombines TRBV27 with TRBJ2-7; 7 bases line up with TRBD2. The germline V gene has CDR1 MNHEY and CDR2 SMNVEV (reference sequence). J gave up 6 bases and V 2 bases, and 7 bases lay outside the gene matches. The CDR3 is 14 amino acids. In DNA form, the CDR3 reads TGTGCCAGCAGTTTAGGAGCGGGGTCTAGCGAGCAGTACTTC. It encodes CASSLGAGSSEQYF.

The rearrangement links TRBV12-3 or TRBV12-4 to TRBJ2-3, with D unclear. The CDR3 runs 14 residues. Trimming shortened V by 6 bases and J by 0 bases, and 10 bases separated the two germline ends. The CDR3 sequence is CASSIISSTDTQYF. Written as DNA, the CDR3 is TGTGCCAGCAGCATAATCTCTAGCACAGATACGCAGTATTTT.

This clonotype was observed a few times. This chain connects TRBV6-5 to TRBJ2-2; no clear D gene. Germline CDR1 is MNHEY and CDR2 is SVGAGI. Trimming took 0 bases from V and 1 from J, leaving 9 bases between them. This CDR3 contains 16 residues. The CDR3 sequence is CASSYSRQKNTGELFF. In DNA form, the CDR3 reads TGTGCCAGCAGTTACTCACGGCAGAAGAACACCGGGGAGCTGTTTTTT.

A word on this clonotype: A much larger clone lies a single base off, so this may be a read error. The rearrangement uses TRBV20-1 and TRBJ1-1; possibly TRBD1 for D (6 bases). The CDR3 extends over 15 amino acids. Trimming pared 8 bases from V and 4 bases from J, leaving 23 bases between. Germline values: CDR1 DFQATT, CDR2 SNEGSKA (reference sequence). The CDR3 nucleotides read TGCAGTACCTCACCGGGACATCGGGGGGGCACTGAAGCTTTCTTT. This encodes CSTSPGHRGGTEAFF.

Here the CDR3 DNA reads TGCGCCAGCAGCCAGGGACAGTTAAACACCATATATTTT. It is translated as CASSQGQLNTIYF. This sequence joins TRBV4-1 and TRBJ1-3; 7 nucleotides agree with TRBD1. The germline CDR1 and CDR2 sequences are MGHRA and YSYEKL. V lost 3 bases to trimming and J lost 6 bases; unmatched junction nucleotides: 2. This CDR3 comprises 13 residues.

This clonotype has a single count. The genes are TRBV5-6 and TRBJ2-1, with D uncertain. CDR3 length: 15 residues. The ends were cut back, 4 bases at V and 5 bases at J, with 16 bases in the middle. The germline V gene has CDR1 SGHDT and CDR2 YYEEEE. The CDR3 protein is CASSIRLQTNNEQFF. DNA of the CDR3: TGTGCCAGCAGCATCCGATTACAGACGAACAATGAGCAGTTCTTC. The full variable domain, rest sourced from reference TRBV5-6 and TRBJ2-1, is DAGVTQSPTHLIKTRGQQVTLRCSPKSGHDTVSWYQQALGQGPQFIFQYYEEEERQRGNFPDRFSGHQFPNYSSELNVNALLLGDSALYLCASSIRLQTNNEQFFGPGTRLTVL.

Only a few counts were recorded for this clonotype. J is TRBJ2-1 and V is TRBV3-1; 8 bases map to TRBD2. The CDR3 has 17 amino acids. Germline CDR1 reads LGHDT; CDR2 reads YNNKEL (reference sequence). After removal of 1 base from V and 1 base from J, the junction contained 6 bases not matched to a gene. The CDR3 reads CASSQGTSGGSYNEQFF. The CDR3 nucleotides are TGTGCCAGCAGCCAAGGCACCAGCGGGGGTTCCTACAATGAGCAGTTCTTC.

This clonotype was recorded at least ten times. The chain is built from TRBV5-1 and TRBJ1-4, with 8 bases aligning to TRBD1. There are 13 residues in the CDR3. V lost 4 bases, J lost 7 bases, and 3 bases stayed unmatched. Germline values: CDR1 SGHRS, CDR2 YFSETQ. The chain's CDR3 is CASSTDRAEKLFF. The CDR3 DNA follows: TGCGCCAGCAGCACGGACAGGGCTGAAAAACTGTTTTTT.

This chain uses TRBV20-1 with TRBJ1-5; D remains unclear. Per germline, CDR1 DFQATT and CDR2 SNEGSKA (reference sequence). The CDR3 consists of 14 residues. V gave up 1 base and J gave up 0 bases, with 7 bases separating them. The CDR3 DNA follows: TGCAGTGCTAGAGCAACCGATAGCAATCAGCCCCAGCATTTT. Encoded protein: CSARATDSNQPQHF.

This clonotype was seen only once. At one end the junction does not follow the germline gene, possibly because of a read error. This chain links TRBV9 with TRBJ1-1; D is perhaps TRBD1 (5 bases). The CDR3 runs to 14 residues. The V gene's germline CDR1 is SGDLS and CDR2 YYNGEE. The CDR3 coding sequence is TGTGTCAGCAGCGTAGGGGTCATGAACACTGAAGCTTTCTTT. Its protein is CVSSVGVMNTEAFF.

This clonotype appeared a few times. The rearrangement joins TRBV4-1 to TRBJ1-2; D uncertain. The V gene's germline CDR1 is MGHRA and CDR2 YSYEKL. CDR3 length: 15 amino acids. V was pared by 1 base and J by 5 bases, with 14 bases between. The CDR3 nucleotides are TGCGCCAGCAGCCAAGTGAAGGGTGGGGAGTATGGCTACACCTTC. Encoded protein: CASSQVKGGEYGYTF.

This clonotype was observed a few times. The V gene is TRBV5-1, the J gene TRBJ2-1; D is unresolved. CDR1 is SGHRS, CDR2 YFSETQ, per germline. There are 14 residues in the CDR3. V dropped 2 bases and J dropped 5 bases, with 11 bases sitting between them. CDR3 protein: CASSLWRTDNEQFF. The CDR3 coding sequence is TGCGCCAGCAGCTTATGGCGGACCGACAATGAGCAGTTCTTC. The entire variable domain, with the rest obtained from reference TRBV5-1 and TRBJ2-1, is as follows: KAGVTQTPRYLIKTRGQQVTLSCSPISGHRSVSWYQQTPGQGLQFLFEYFSETQRNKGNFPGRFSGRQFSNSRSEMNVSTLELGDSALYLCASSLWRTDNEQFFGPGTRLTVL.

This clonotype was detected only a few times. The V and J genes are TRBV7-3 and TRBJ1-1, with D hard to call. Germline assignment: CDR1 SGHTA and CDR2 FQGTGA. V lost 2 bases and J 1 base, leaving 8 bases between the germline ends. This CDR3 is 14 amino acids long. The CDR3 DNA reads TGTGCCAGCAGCTTAGGACCGGGGAACACTGAAGCTTTCTTT. The encoded protein is CASSLGPGNTEAFF.

This clonotype occurred many times. The gene calls are TRBV6-5 and TRBJ2-5; 9 bases are shared with TRBD1. Germline V gives CDR1 MNHEY, CDR2 SVGAGI. The V segment lost 8 bases and the J segment 5 bases; nucleotides outside the gene matches: 6. The length of the CDR3 is 13 residues. CDR3 region: CASSQGAWETQYF. DNA for the CDR3: TGTGCCAGCTCACAGGGGGCTTGGGAGACCCAGTACTTC.

The V gene is TRBV2, the J gene TRBJ1-5; 7 bases agree with TRBD1. V was clipped by 2 bases and J by 7 bases; unmatched bases: 5. This CDR3 has 14 amino acids. The germline V gene has CDR1 SNHLY and CDR2 FYNNEI. The CDR3 loop reads CASSEQGGYQPQHF. CDR3 DNA sequence: TGTGCCAGCAGTGAACAGGGGGGATACCAGCCCCAGCATTTT. Filled out from reference TRBV2 and TRBJ1-5, the complete variable domain reads EPEVTQTPSHQVTQMGQEVILRCVPISNHLYFYWYRQILGQKVEFLVSFYNNEISEKSEIFDDQFSVERPDGSNFTLKIRSTKLEDSAMYFCASSEQGGYQPQHFGDGTRLSIL.

This chain links TRBV27 with TRBJ1-1, with D possibly matching TRBD1 (6 bases). The germline V and J ends were trimmed by 5 bases and 1 base, with 11 bases remaining between them. In germline, CDR1 is MNHEY, CDR2 SMNVEV (reference sequence). CDR3 length: 14 amino acids. The CDR3 nucleotides read TGTGCCAGCAGTCCCCAGGGGAAGAACACTGAAGCTTTCTTT. This codes for CASSPQGKNTEAFF.

V gene TRBV20-1 combines with J gene TRBJ2-3; D is undetermined. The CDR3 totals 11 residues. The ends were cut back, 3 bases at V and 6 bases at J, with 7 bases in the middle. The germline gives CDR1 DFQATT, CDR2 SNEGSKA (reference sequence). This CDR3 reads CSASPRDTQYF. CDR3 nucleotide sequence: TGCAGTGCTAGCCCTCGGGATACGCAGTATTTT.

This clonotype was seen a handful of times. The chain couples TRBV7-8 to TRBJ1-1, with D tentatively TRBD1 (6 bases). This CDR3 spans 14 amino acids. Germline CDR1 SGHVS, CDR2 FQNEAQ. The V end lost 5 bases, the J end lost 6 bases, and 16 bases lay between the germline ends. The DNA of the CDR3 is TGTGCCAGCAGCCGTACAGGGATGCTCGCTGAAGCTTTCTTT. Translated, it gives CASSRTGMLAEAFF. The complete variable domain, with remaining parts taken from reference TRBV7-8 and TRBJ1-1, reads GAGVSQSPRYKVAKRGQDVALRCDPISGHVSLFWYQQALGQGPEFLTYFQNEAQLDKSGLPSDRFFAERPEGSVSTLKIQRTQQEDSAVYLCASSRTGMLAEAFFGQGTRLTVV.

The chain carries TRBV11-1 and TRBJ2-1; 11 bases are a match to TRBD2. The J segment lost 8 bases and the V segment lost 4 bases, leaving 4 bases of the junction unmatched. Germline V gene lookup returns CDR1 SGHAT and CDR2 FQDESV (reference sequence). There are 14 residues in the CDR3. The DNA of the CDR3 is TGTGCCAGCAGCTCTAGCGGGAGGATTGATGAGCAGTTCTTC. It yields the protein CASSSSGRIDEQFF.

This sequence joins TRBV28 and TRBJ2-7, with no clear D. Germline CDR1 reads MDHEN; CDR2 reads SYDVKM. The CDR3 covers 13 residues. V was shortened by 4 bases and J by 6 bases, with 13 bases between the two germline ends. In nucleotides, the CDR3 is TGTGCCAGCAGTTGGGCCCCGGGCTCCGAGCAGTACTTC. Encoded protein: CASSWAPGSEQYF.

The sample holds a few counts of this clonotype. The chain combines TRBV27 with TRBJ2-7; the D gene is possibly TRBD2 (5 bases). The germline gives CDR1 MNHEY, CDR2 SMNVEV (reference sequence). The CDR3 runs 15 residues. Trimming cost V 2 bases and J 2 bases, with 13 bases left between them. This CDR3 is CASSLAGDQPYEQYF. The CDR3 coding sequence is TGTGCCAGCAGTTTAGCCGGGGATCAGCCCTACGAGCAGTACTTC.

The chain links TRBV7-2 to TRBJ2-7; D assignment may be TRBD1 or TRBD2 (5 bases each). Germline V gene sequence: CDR1 SGHTA, CDR2 FQGNSA. The CDR3 has 15 amino acids. The V end was cut by 9 bases, the J end by 2 bases, with 20 bases between. The CDR3 bases are TGTGCCAGTGGGAATAGTGGGGGAAAGGCCTACGAGCAGTACTTC. Translation: CASGNSGGKAYEQYF.

This clonotype was counted a few times. The V gene is TRBV7-9, the J gene TRBJ1-2; D might be TRBD1 (6 bases). Between the trimmed V and J ends, which lost 1 base and 5 bases, there was a span of 17 bases. The CDR3 runs to 16 residues. Germline CDR1 reads SEHNR; CDR2 reads FQNEAQ (reference sequence). CDR3 bases: TGTGCCAGCAGCTTAGGAGGAACGGACAGAAGTTATGGCTACACCTTC. Its translation: CASSLGGTDRSYGYTF.

This clonotype turned up a few times. The chain carries TRBV5-1 and TRBJ1-5, with D tentatively TRBD1 (6 bases). This CDR3 has 13 amino acids. Germline CDR1 is SGHRS and CDR2 is YFSETQ. Trimming removed 4 bases at V and 2 bases at J, with 7 bases between. For the CDR3, the DNA is TGCGCCAGCAGCAGGACAGGCAATCAGCCCCAGCATTTT. This codes for CASSRTGNQPQHF.

Only a few counts were recorded for this clonotype. V gene TRBV9 combines with J gene TRBJ1-2; a weak D match, TRBD1 (5 bases). This CDR3 region has 16 residues. The V and J ends lost 4 bases and 1 base respectively, with 17 bases between them. Per the germline V gene, CDR1 is SGDLS and CDR2 is YYNGEE. CDR3 coding DNA: TGTGCCAGCAGCCTGACTCCCTTAGACAGTAACTATGGCTACACCTTC. Residues: CASSLTPLDSNYGYTF.

The rearrangement joins TRBV12-3 or TRBV12-4 to TRBJ1-1; the D is unclear. The CDR3 is made up of 12 amino acids. V gave up 5 bases and J gave up 5 bases, with 9 bases separating them. The chain's CDR3 is CASSRQGTEAFF. CDR3 DNA: TGTGCCAGCAGTAGGCAAGGGACTGAAGCTTTCTTT.

The rearrangement uses TRBV7-6 and TRBJ1-1, with 9 bases that match TRBD1. Germline loops: CDR1 SGHVS, CDR2 FNYEAQ. This CDR3 has 14 residues. V was clipped by 4 bases and J by 5 bases; unmatched bases: 5. In DNA, the CDR3 is TGTGCCAGCAGCTCCGGGACAGGGACGACTGAAGCTTTCTTT. It is translated as CASSSGTGTTEAFF.

CDR3 nucleotides: TGCGCCAGCAGCTTGTACGGGAGGGACACTGAAGCTTTCTTT. Translated, it gives CASSLYGRDTEAFF. The chain couples TRBV5-1 to TRBJ1-1; D gene unclear. Germline CDR1 is SGHRS and CDR2 is YFSETQ. V was pared by 1 base and J by 3 bases, with 10 bases between. The CDR3 covers 14 residues.

Points on this clonotype: This is likely a read error, given that the CDR3 carries no conserved phenylalanine or tryptophan at its end. Because the CDR3's place on the DNA is in doubt, the DNA is left out and the CDR3 is given as listed by TCRdb. The genes are TRBV7-2 and TRBJ2-3; the D call in the table, TRBD2, was not verified against the DNA. CDR1 and CDR2 (germline): SGHTA, FQGNSA. The CDR3 has 11 residues if both end residues are counted. CDR3 region: CASSLGTGLTV.

The chain links TRBV25-1 to TRBJ2-7, with D tentatively TRBD2 (6 bases). V lost 6 bases and J 3 bases, leaving 15 bases between the germline ends. In germline, CDR1 is MGHDK, CDR2 SYGVNS. The CDR3 spans 14 residues. The CDR3 sequence is CASRMDYRDYEQYF. DNA of the CDR3: TGTGCCAGCAGAATGGACTATAGGGACTACGAGCAGTACTTC.